A single sample is the source of the 24 T cell receptor beta chains below, sequenced in a study of blood T cell repertoires in COVID-19 (TCRdb year 2020). Library preparation employed the immunoSEQ multiplex PCR assay. What TCRdb holds here is the immuneACCESS table cut down to in-frame rearrangements. Part of the clones is not present; checked against another copy, under half of the missing clones reflect an unresolved V gene, and the others are unexplained. Present in this sample are 350,000 or so clones, approximately 86% of which were seen just once. The biggest ten clones account for around 4.5% of the sample. Sequencing was done on a sample of PBMCs or T cells enriched from blood (not recorded which). Receptors were obtained from a woman between 40 and 50 years old with acute COVID-19.

CDR3 loop: CASSTELAGGVTDTQYF. CDR3 sequence (DNA): TGTGCCAGTAGTACCGAATTAGCGGGTGGTGTTACAGATACGCAGTATTTT. The chain has TRBV19 and TRBJ2-3; 7 bases are a match to TRBD2. Germline V lookup: CDR1 LNHDA, CDR2 SQIVND (reference sequence). V shed 4 bases and J 3 bases; nucleotides not matched to a gene: 13. The CDR3 is 17 amino acids.

The rearrangement joins TRBV29-1 to TRBJ2-3; no clear D. This CDR3 spans 13 amino acids. V was clipped by 4 bases and J by 9 bases, with 17 bases between them. Germline CDR1 is SQVTM and CDR2 is ANQGSEA. In DNA form, the CDR3 reads TGCAGCGTTGTTAGCACACTCGAAGGCACGCAGTATTTT. It codes for CSVVSTLEGTQYF.

V usage is TRBV7-3 and J usage is TRBJ2-5; 7 nucleotides match TRBD1. V shed 5 bases and J 4 bases; nucleotides not matched to a gene: 4. The CDR3 is 13 residues long. The germline V gene has CDR1 SGHTA and CDR2 FQGTGA. CDR3 nucleotides: TGTGCCAGCAGCCGGGACAGAACAGAGACCCAGTACTTC. Amino acids: CASSRDRTETQYF.

The gene calls are TRBV10-2 and TRBJ1-5, with D maybe TRBD1 (5 bases). Germline CDR1 is WSHSY and CDR2 is SAAADI. V gave up 0 bases and J gave up 4 bases, with 13 bases separating them. The CDR3 sequence is 16 residues long. CDR3 loop: CASSESRGPTNQPQHF. Written as DNA, the CDR3 is TGCGCCAGCAGTGAGTCGCGGGGCCCCACTAATCAGCCCCAGCATTTT.

The chain recombines TRBV9 with TRBJ2-5; 8 nucleotides agree with TRBD2. Germline loops: CDR1 SGDLS, CDR2 YYNGEE. Germline trimming cut 4 bases from V and 3 bases from J; bases unmatched to any gene: 14. The CDR3 spans 17 residues. The CDR3 protein is CASSTSAGAGIEETQYF. The CDR3 DNA is TGTGCCAGCAGCACGTCAGCGGGGGCCGGAATCGAAGAGACCCAGTACTTC.

CDR3 sequence (DNA): TGTGCCAGTAGTCAAACGAGAGGCACTGAAGCTTTCTTT. Amino acid sequence: CASSQTRGTEAFF. V is TRBV19 and J is TRBJ1-1; D remains ambiguous. The V gene's germline CDR1 is LNHDA and CDR2 SQIVND (reference sequence). The CDR3 is made up of 13 amino acids. Between the trimmed V and J ends, which lost 5 bases and 4 bases, there was a span of 11 bases.

The rearrangement joins TRBV2 to TRBJ1-4, with 9 positions matching TRBD1. With V trimmed by 2 bases and J by 7 bases, 14 bases remained unmatched. Germline loops: CDR1 SNHLY, CDR2 FYNNEI. The CDR3 is 18 amino acids. Here the CDR3 reads CASSEKGSYRGRREKLFF. DNA of the CDR3: TGTGCCAGCAGTGAAAAAGGAAGTTACAGGGGGCGGCGTGAAAAACTGTTTTTT. The full variable domain, its missing parts supplied by reference TRBV2 and TRBJ1-4, is EPEVTQTPSHQVTQMGQEVILRCVPISNHLYFYWYRQILGQKVEFLVSFYNNEISEKSEIFDDQFSVERPDGSNFTLKIRSTKLEDSAMYFCASSEKGSYRGRREKLFFGSGTQLSVL.

This clone was recorded once. The chain carries TRBV2 and TRBJ1-2; 9 nucleotides agree with TRBD1. Germline loops: CDR1 SNHLY, CDR2 FYNNEI. The V and J ends lost 7 bases and 1 base, in that order; junction bases with no gene match: 7. CDR3 size: 15 residues. CDR3 sequence reads: CASTQPGQGNYGYTF. The CDR3 bases are TGTGCCAGCACCCAACCGGGACAGGGTAACTATGGCTACACCTTC.

This chain links TRBV19 with TRBJ1-1, with D tentatively TRBD1 (5 bases). Trimming removed 2 bases from V and 4 bases from J, with 17 bases in between. This CDR3 contains 16 residues. Germline V gene lookup returns CDR1 LNHDA and CDR2 SQIVND (reference sequence). CDR3 region: CASSIMGRVGSTEAFF. DNA for the CDR3: TGTGCCAGTAGTATAATGGGCAGGGTCGGGAGCACTGAAGCTTTCTTT. Drawing the rest from reference TRBV19 and TRBJ1-1, the complete variable domain is DGGITQSPKYLFRKEGQNVTLSCEQNLNHDAMYWYRQDPGQGLRLIYYSQIVNDFQKGDIAEGYSVSREKKESFPLTVTSAQKNPTAFYLCASSIMGRVGSTEAFFGQGTRLTVV.

This clone was detected many times. The J gene is TRBJ2-7, the V gene TRBV4-1; TRBD1 agrees at 10 bases. The CDR3 has 14 amino acids. Germline CDR1 MGHRA, CDR2 YSYEKL. The V gene end was trimmed by 6 bases and the J gene end by 3 bases; junction bases not matched to a gene: 5. The CDR3 nucleotides read TGCGCCAGCAGTCGACAGGGGGCTTTCTACGAGCAGTACTTC. Translation gives CASSRQGAFYEQYF.

The V and J genes are TRBV12-3 or TRBV12-4 and TRBJ1-1; D unclear. Trimming shortened V by 8 bases and J by 1 base, and 5 bases separated the two germline ends. CDR3 size: 11 residues. The chain's CDR3 is CASSGNTEAFF. DNA of the CDR3: TGTGCCAGCTCGGGGAACACTGAAGCTTTCTTT.

The gene calls are TRBV5-1 and TRBJ1-6; TRBD1 agrees at 9 bases. V was pared by 6 bases and J by 7 bases, with 5 bases of the junction left unmatched. This CDR3 region has 14 residues. The germline V gene has CDR1 SGHRS and CDR2 YFSETQ. CDR3 in DNA: TGCGCCAGCACCCCGGGACAGGGAAATTCACCCCTCCACTTT. This sequence encodes CASTPGQGNSPLHF.

The chain recombines TRBV7-9 with TRBJ1-1; TRBD1 might be the D (6 bases). The CDR3 runs 13 residues. Trimming took off 5 bases at V and 10 bases at J, with 17 bases between the two ends. Looked up from germline, CDR1 is SEHNR and CDR2 is FQNEAQ (reference sequence). CDR3 coding DNA: TGTGCCAGCAGCCTAGACGGGGTAGGGGGAGCTTTCTTT. Amino acid sequence: CASSLDGVGGAFF.

The J gene is TRBJ2-7, the V gene TRBV7-2; no clear D gene. The V and J ends lost 3 bases and 4 bases respectively, with 13 bases between them. Per germline, CDR1 SGHTA and CDR2 FQGNSA. CDR3 length: 14 residues. The CDR3 loop is CASSLSLTLYEQYF. For the CDR3, the DNA is TGTGCCAGCAGCTTGAGCCTGACATTATACGAGCAGTACTTC.

This clone was seen a few times. V usage is TRBV6-2 or TRBV6-3 and J usage is TRBJ1-1; 9 bases fit TRBD1. The CDR3 loop spans 16 amino acids. The germline V gene encodes CDR1 MNHEY and CDR2 SVGEGT. Trimming took 5 bases from V and 4 from J; bases not matched to a gene: 11. CDR3 nucleotide sequence: TGTGCCAGCAGTCTACACGGACAGGGGTTTTCCACTGAAGCTTTCTTT. Amino acids: CASSLHGQGFSTEAFF.

The genes are TRBV2 and TRBJ2-1; 7 bases line up with TRBD2. The CDR3 sequence is 14 residues long. The V segment lost 3 bases and the J segment 11 bases; nucleotides outside the gene matches: 10. Germline CDR1 reads SNHLY; CDR2 reads FYNNEI. The CDR3 region is CASSDGTNTMKQFF. The CDR3 DNA follows: TGTGCCAGCAGTGACGGGACTAACACAATGAAGCAGTTCTTC.

This rearrangement joins TRBV12-3 or TRBV12-4 to TRBJ1-1, with D possibly being TRBD1 (6 bases). The germline V and J ends were trimmed by 7 bases and 5 bases, with 14 bases remaining between them. This CDR3 spans 13 amino acids. The CDR3 loop reads CASKNRDLTEAFF. As DNA, the CDR3 is TGTGCCAGCAAAAACAGGGATTTGACTGAAGCTTTCTTT.

On this clone: Other nucleotide sequences from this sample produce the same CDR3. The chain links TRBV18 to TRBJ2-7; 7 bases fit TRBD1. The CDR3 has 15 amino acids. The V and J ends lost 3 bases and 6 bases, in that order; junction bases with no gene match: 11. Germline CDR1 and CDR2: KGHSH and LQKENI. The CDR3 loop reads CASSPRQGESGEQYF. DNA of the CDR3: TGTGCCAGCTCACCCAGACAGGGCGAGAGCGGCGAGCAGTACTTC.

The chain recombines TRBV29-1 with TRBJ1-2; 12 positions match TRBD1. The germline gives CDR1 SQVTM, CDR2 ANQGSEA. After removal of 3 bases from V and 0 bases from J, the junction contained 5 bases not matched to a gene. The CDR3 covers 16 residues. The CDR3, as DNA: TGCAGCGTTGATTCGGGACAGGGGGCAGCTAACTATGGCTACACCTTC. Amino acid sequence: CSVDSGQGAANYGYTF.

The chain combines TRBV5-3 with TRBJ1-2, with TRBD1 matching over 9 bases. TRBV5-3 has ORF status, its function being uncertain. V was clipped by 2 bases and J by 4 bases; unmatched bases: 12. CDR3 length: 17 residues. CDR3 sequence (DNA): TGTGCCAGAAGCTTCAACCGGGACAGGGATATGGGCTATGGCTACACCTTC. This codes for CARSFNRDRDMGYGYTF.

This rearrangement joins TRBV10-3 to TRBJ2-1, with 7 bases matching TRBD2. The germline V gene has CDR1 ENHRY and CDR2 SYGVKD. V trimming: 6 bases; J trimming: 0 bases; junction bases outside the gene matches: 20. This CDR3 contains 20 residues. CDR3 nucleotide sequence: TGTGCCATCAGGGGAGGTCGGACTAGACCGGACCCAGACTCCTACAATGAGCAGTTCTTC. It codes for CAIRGGRTRPDPDSYNEQFF.

This rearrangement joins TRBV2 to TRBJ1-1, with TRBD1 identical over 10 bases. Germline trimming cut 5 bases from V and 3 bases from J; bases unmatched to any gene: 6. This CDR3 comprises 15 residues. The germline V gene has CDR1 SNHLY and CDR2 FYNNEI. This CDR3 is CASSRDRGGDTEAFF. The CDR3 bases are TGTGCCAGCAGTCGGGACAGGGGAGGGGACACTGAAGCTTTCTTT.

The V call is TRBV2, the J call TRBJ2-1; possibly TRBD2 for D (5 bases). The V end lost 5 bases, the J end lost 0 bases, and 14 bases lay between the germline ends. This CDR3 region has 16 residues. The germline CDR1 and CDR2 sequences are SNHLY and FYNNEI. This chain's CDR3 is CASSHALEFSYNEQFF. CDR3 nucleotides: TGTGCCAGCAGTCACGCACTAGAGTTCTCCTACAATGAGCAGTTCTTC.

This rearrangement joins TRBV21-1 to TRBJ1-5; whether TRBD1, the table's D call, matches the DNA was not checked. TRBV21-1 is flagged as a pseudogene. The CDR3 is 15 amino acids. The CDR3 protein is CASSNSTVFYQPQHF. CDR3 bases: TGTGCCAGCAGCAATTCGACAGTGTTTTATCAGCCCCAGCATTTT.